Each of the 15 T cell receptor beta chains below was sequenced from the same sample in a study of shared clonotypes between healthy human individuals. This table comes from immunoSEQ multiplex PCR, and its TCRdb copy is limited to in-frame clones, with some not included. This sample has roughly 2 million clones, with 85% to 95% found just once. The specimen was naive CD4+ T cells sorted from blood. Subset in this sample: CD45RA+ positively selected. Receptors were obtained from a man aged 18 to 30 in good health.

The chain couples TRBV5-4 to TRBJ1-2; D is ambiguous. The CDR3 has 13 residues. V was shortened by 0 bases and J by 8 bases, with 11 bases between the two germline ends. The germline V gene has CDR1 SGHNT and CDR2 YYREEE (reference sequence). The CDR3 DNA reads as TGTGCCAGCAGCTTGGACGGGATTGGAGGCTACACCTTC. Its protein is CASSLDGIGGYTF.

This chain uses TRBV7-2 with TRBJ1-1; D is unclear. CDR3 length equals 16 residues. From germline, CDR1 is SGHTA and CDR2 FQGNSA. V gave up 5 bases and J gave up 1 base, with 17 bases separating them. This CDR3 is CASSTAAPGRNTEAFF. The CDR3 nucleotides are TGTGCCAGCAGCACAGCGGCGCCAGGACGGAACACTGAAGCTTTCTTT.

The chain couples TRBV2 to TRBJ1-4; the D is unclear. The CDR3 has 12 amino acids. Trimming pared 4 bases from V and 5 bases from J, leaving 5 bases between. CDR1 is SNHLY and CDR2 is FYNNEI in the germline V gene. The CDR3 sequence: CASSVRNEKLFF. Written as DNA, the CDR3 is TGTGCCAGCAGTGTCAGAAATGAAAAACTGTTTTTT.

The chain joins TRBV18 to TRBJ1-6; 7 positions agree with TRBD1. V lost 4 bases, J lost 8 bases, and 8 bases stayed unmatched. This CDR3 spans 15 amino acids. CDR1 is KGHSH and CDR2 is LQKENI in the germline V gene. The DNA for the CDR3 is TGTGCCAGCTCACTTAGACAGGGAACTGATTCACCCCTCCACTTT. This translates into CASSLRQGTDSPLHF.

The chain couples TRBV11-2 to TRBJ2-5; 7 bases match TRBD2. The CDR3 is 16 residues long. Unmatched junction bases numbered 7, after V lost 0 bases and J lost 3 bases. Germline V CDR1 and CDR2: SGHAT, FQNNGV. The chain's CDR3 is CASSLEYSGWEETQYF. The CDR3 nucleotides read TGTGCCAGCAGCTTAGAGTATAGCGGGTGGGAAGAGACCCAGTACTTC.

The V gene is TRBV5-6, the J gene TRBJ2-1; either TRBD1 or TRBD2 may fit D (5 bases each). The CDR3 extends over 14 amino acids. Germline lookup yields CDR1 SGHDT and CDR2 YYEEEE. V was pared by 4 bases and J by 7 bases, with 15 bases between. CDR3 protein: CASSGTLGVNEQFF. CDR3 nucleotide sequence: TGTGCCAGCAGCGGGACCTTAGGAGTGAATGAGCAGTTCTTC.

The chain joins TRBV6-6 to TRBJ2-5; 8 bases fit TRBD1. J lost 3 bases, V lost 0 bases, and 3 bases had no gene match. Per the germline V gene, CDR1 is MNHNY and CDR2 is SVGAGI (reference sequence). The CDR3 contains 15 residues. The DNA of the CDR3 is TGTGCCAGCAGTTACTCATCAGGGGGCGAAGAGACCCAGTACTTC. It is translated as CASSYSSGGEETQYF.

The V call is TRBV4-1, the J call TRBJ2-5, with TRBD1 as a possible D gene (6 bases). Per germline, CDR1 MGHRA and CDR2 YSYEKL. The CDR3 contains 15 residues. Deletions cut 6 bases from V and 1 base from J, with 15 bases between. Written as DNA, the CDR3 is TGCGCCAGCAGAGGGGGTCAGGGCCCCCAAGAGACCCAGTACTTC. Translating gives CASRGGQGPQETQYF.

A note on this clone: The same CDR3 also results from other DNA sequences found in this sample. J is TRBJ2-5 and V is TRBV15; D uncertain. CDR3 size: 13 residues. V lost 0 bases and J lost 5, with 7 bases in between. Germline-derived CDR1 and CDR2 are LNHNV and YYDKDF (reference sequence). The CDR3 loop is CATSREGTETQYF. CDR3 DNA sequence: TGTGCCACCAGCAGAGAAGGCACGGAGACCCAGTACTTC.

J is TRBJ2-3 and V is TRBV10-3; a possible D gene is TRBD2 (6 bases). Germline values: CDR1 ENHRY, CDR2 SYGVKD. V lost 6 bases and J lost 3, with 10 bases in between. The length of the CDR3 is 13 residues. The CDR3 DNA reads TGTGCCATCAGGGGCGGACTAACAGATACGCAGTATTTT. This gives the protein CAIRGGLTDTQYF.

The chain carries TRBV5-6 and TRBJ1-5, with 10 bases that match TRBD1. The J segment lost 5 bases and the V segment lost 1 base, leaving 3 bases of the junction unmatched. The CDR3 totals 15 residues. Germline CDR1 SGHDT, CDR2 YYEEEE. CDR3 amino acids: CASSLLGTGDQPQHF. Written as DNA, the CDR3 is TGTGCCAGCAGCTTGCTCGGGACAGGGGATCAGCCCCAGCATTTT.

This chain connects TRBV4-3 to TRBJ2-6; tentative D call: TRBD2 (6 bases). V was cut by 1 base and J by 1 base, with 11 bases left in between. The CDR3 totals 17 residues. The germline CDR1 and CDR2 sequences are LGHNA and YSLEER. Written as DNA, the CDR3 is TGCGCCAGCAGCCAAGCGCGGGACTCTTCTGGGGCCAACGTCCTGACTTTC. Translation: CASSQARDSSGANVLTF.

The chain carries TRBV5-1 and TRBJ2-4, with D perhaps matching TRBD2 (5 bases). CDR1 and CDR2 (germline): SGHRS, YFSETQ. This CDR3 is 15 amino acids long. V was shortened by 3 bases and J by 2 bases, with 12 bases between the two germline ends. CDR3 in amino acids: CASSSQSGSKNIQYF. The CDR3 coding sequence is TGCGCCAGCAGCTCCCAGTCGGGATCCAAAAACATTCAGTACTTC.

The chain couples TRBV5-1 to TRBJ1-1, with D possibly matching TRBD1 (5 bases). The CDR3 contains 16 residues. Trimming left V 0 bases short and J 0 bases short, with 12 bases between. Germline CDR1 and CDR2: SGHRS and YFSETQ. The CDR3 here is CASSLGRGAMNTEAFF. The DNA for the CDR3 is TGCGCCAGCAGCTTGGGGAGGGGAGCGATGAACACTGAAGCTTTCTTT.

The chain joins TRBV5-1 to TRBJ2-5; 8 bases are a match to TRBD1. This CDR3 is 14 amino acids long. CDR1 is SGHRS, CDR2 YFSETQ, per germline. The V gene end was trimmed by 3 bases and the J gene end by 1 base; junction bases not matched to a gene: 2. The CDR3 coding sequence is TGCGCCAGCAGCTCACAGGGGGGCCAAGAGACCCAGTACTTC. This translates into CASSSQGGQETQYF. Complete variable domain (other parts from reference TRBV5-1 and TRBJ2-5): KAGVTQTPRYLIKTRGQQVTLSCSPISGHRSVSWYQQTPGQGLQFLFEYFSETQRNKGNFPGRFSGRQFSNSRSEMNVSTLELGDSALYLCASSSQGGQETQYFGPGTRLLVL.